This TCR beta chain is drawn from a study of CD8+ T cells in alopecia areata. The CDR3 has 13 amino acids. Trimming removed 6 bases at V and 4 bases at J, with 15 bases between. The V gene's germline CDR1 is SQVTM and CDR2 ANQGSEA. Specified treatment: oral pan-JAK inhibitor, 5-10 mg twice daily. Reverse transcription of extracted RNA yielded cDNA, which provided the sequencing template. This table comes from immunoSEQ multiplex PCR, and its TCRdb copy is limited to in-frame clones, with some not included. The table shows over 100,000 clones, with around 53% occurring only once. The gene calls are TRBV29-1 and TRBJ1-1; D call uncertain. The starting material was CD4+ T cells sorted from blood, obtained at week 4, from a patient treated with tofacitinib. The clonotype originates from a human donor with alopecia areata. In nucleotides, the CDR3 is TGCAGCGTCATGCCCGAGGGTATCACTGAAGCTTTCTTT. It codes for CSVMPEGITEAFF.